One and the same sample provided the 25 T cell receptor beta chains below, sequenced in a study of blood T cell repertoires in COVID-19. Only in-frame clones appear in the TCRdb table, and some are missing; sequencing was by immunoSEQ multiplex PCR. The table has roughly 83,000 clones, roughly 88% seen once. Source material: peripheral blood. The source of these receptors is a man aged 45-65 years with active COVID-19.

The chain joins TRBV19 to TRBJ2-7, with D uncertain. Germline assignment: CDR1 LNHDA and CDR2 SQIVND (reference sequence). The CDR3 totals 12 residues. The V end was cut by 10 bases, the J end by 6 bases, with 16 bases between. The CDR3 here is CATLTPRGEQYF. The CDR3 coding sequence is TGTGCCACTCTAACCCCGAGAGGCGAGCAGTACTTC. The full variable domain, in which reference TRBV19 and TRBJ2-7 provide the parts outside the CDR3, is DGGITQSPKYLFRKEGQNVTLSCEQNLNHDAMYWYRQDPGQGLRLIYYSQIVNDFQKGDIAEGYSVSREKKESFPLTVTSAQKNPTAFYLCATLTPRGEQYFGPGTRLTVT.

CDR3 DNA: TGTGCCAGCAGTCTACAGACAGGGTACGAGCAGTACTTC. Encoded protein: CASSLQTGYEQYF. V usage is TRBV12-3 or TRBV12-4 and J usage is TRBJ2-7; 7 bases fit TRBD1. V gave up 5 bases and J gave up 4 bases; unmatched junction bases: 5. CDR3 length equals 13 residues.

The V and J genes are TRBV28 and TRBJ1-5, with D unresolved. This CDR3 is built from 13 residues. V was trimmed by 9 bases and J by 2 bases, leaving 11 bases between them. Germline V lookup: CDR1 MDHEN, CDR2 SYDVKM. The CDR3, as DNA: TGTGCCAGTGGGGAGGATGGCAATCAGCCCCAGCATTTT. It translates to CASGEDGNQPQHF.

The rearrangement links TRBV11-2 to TRBJ2-5; 9 positions agree with TRBD2. The J segment lost 3 bases and the V segment lost 6 bases, leaving 2 bases of the junction unmatched. Germline CDR1 reads SGHAT; CDR2 reads FQNNGV. There are 13 residues in the CDR3. As DNA, the CDR3 is TGTGCCAGCAGACCTAGCGGGAAAGAGACCCAGTACTTC. Encoded protein: CASRPSGKETQYF.

This rearrangement joins TRBV7-2 to TRBJ1-2; TRBD1 matches 9 bases. Germline lookup yields CDR1 SGHTA and CDR2 FQGNSA. The trim removed 5 bases at V and 4 bases at J, leaving 8 bases unmatched. The CDR3 is 15 amino acids. CDR3 DNA sequence: TGTGCCAGCAGCCCTCCCGGGACAGGGCTCTATGGCTACACCTTC. Protein sequence: CASSPPGTGLYGYTF.

This clone was recorded only once. This chain joins TRBV18 and TRBJ2-3; D gene uncertain. Per germline, CDR1 KGHSH and CDR2 LQKENI. The CDR3 covers 14 residues. Trimming removed 2 bases from V and 0 bases from J, with 6 bases in between. CDR3 residues: CASSPSPSTDTQYF. In nucleotides, the CDR3 is TGTGCCAGCTCACCATCTCCGAGCACAGATACGCAGTATTTT. The full variable domain, in which reference TRBV18 and TRBJ2-3 provide the parts outside the CDR3, is NAGVMQNPRHLVRRRGQEARLRCSPMKGHSHVYWYRQLPEEGLKFMVYLQKENIIDESGMPKERFSAEFPKEGPSILRIQQVVRGDSAAYFCASSPSPSTDTQYFGPGTRLTVL.

V is TRBV6-2 or TRBV6-3 and J is TRBJ2-1; 12 positions agree with TRBD2. From germline, CDR1 is MNHEY and CDR2 SVGEGT. J lost 0 bases, V lost 4 bases, and 10 bases had no gene match. The CDR3 is 19 amino acids. This CDR3 reads CASSFLLAGGLSSYNEQFF. The CDR3 DNA reads TGTGCCAGCAGTTTCCTACTAGCGGGGGGTTTAAGCTCCTACAATGAGCAGTTCTTC.

The chain uses TRBV27 and TRBJ1-4; TRBD1 matches at 7 bases. Trimming at V came to 5 bases and at J to 8 bases, leaving 8 bases not matched to a gene. Germline V gene data show CDR1 as MNHEY and CDR2 as SMNVEV (reference sequence). The CDR3 has 14 amino acids. CDR3 nucleotides: TGTGCCAGCAGTCCACGCGCAGGGGGAGAAAAACTGTTTTTT. It specifies CASSPRAGGEKLFF.

The genes are TRBV28 and TRBJ1-1, with 12 bases matching TRBD1. The junction had 6 bases not matched to a gene; V was cut back by 5 bases and J by 2 bases. CDR1 is MDHEN and CDR2 is SYDVKM in the germline V gene. The CDR3 totals 16 residues. CDR3 bases: TGTGCCAGCAGTACTCCCGGGACAGGGGGCAACACTGAAGCTTTCTTT. Protein product: CASSTPGTGGNTEAFF.

This clone came up many times. The chain couples TRBV3-1 (or the pseudogene TRBV3-2) to TRBJ2-2; tentatively, D is TRBD2 (5 bases). CDR1 is LGHDT, CDR2 YNNKEL, per germline (reference sequence). The CDR3 runs to 16 residues. V was cut by 4 bases and J by 1 base, with 13 bases left in between. The CDR3 reads CASSREVAGNTGELFF. The CDR3 DNA reads TGTGCCAGCAGCCGGGAAGTGGCGGGGAACACCGGGGAGCTGTTTTTT.

CDR3 residues: CATSDWGQGVRTDTQYF. The CDR3 DNA reads TGTGCCACCAGTGATTGGGGACAGGGTGTGAGGACAGATACGCAGTATTTT. The chain uses TRBV24-1 and TRBJ2-3; TRBD1 agrees at 9 bases. V lost 2 bases and J lost 3; bases outside the gene matches: 8. Germline CDR1 is KGHDR and CDR2 is SFDVKD. The CDR3 length is 17 residues.

This clone was counted between two and nine times. V is TRBV27 and J is TRBJ2-1; tentative D call: TRBD2 (6 bases). This CDR3 contains 14 residues. Deletions cut 5 bases from V and 0 bases from J, with 8 bases between. Germline V gives CDR1 MNHEY, CDR2 SMNVEV (reference sequence). The CDR3 here is CASSLASSYNEQFF. The CDR3 coding sequence is TGTGCCAGCAGTCTAGCGTCCTCCTACAATGAGCAGTTCTTC.

V is TRBV24-1 and J is TRBJ2-3; 8 positions match TRBD2. Germline trimming cut 4 bases from V and 6 bases from J; bases unmatched to any gene: 8. There are 15 residues in the CDR3. Per the germline V gene, CDR1 is KGHDR and CDR2 is SFDVKD. Written as DNA, the CDR3 is TGTGCCACCAGTGAATCGGGAGGGGCTAGGGATACGCAGTATTTT. Residues: CATSESGGARDTQYF.

The V call is TRBV30, the J call TRBJ1-1, with unresolved D. The germline CDR1 and CDR2 sequences are GTSNPN and SVGIG (reference sequence). V was clipped by 2 bases and J by 8 bases, with 6 bases between them. The CDR3 consists of 10 residues. The CDR3 reads CAWSKREAFF. In DNA form, the CDR3 reads TGTGCCTGGAGTAAGAGGGAAGCTTTCTTT.

V usage is TRBV5-1 and J usage is TRBJ2-1; TRBD1 matches at 9 bases. Per germline, CDR1 SGHRS and CDR2 YFSETQ. The J segment lost 2 bases and the V segment lost 3 bases, leaving 3 bases of the junction unmatched. This CDR3 comprises 15 residues. The CDR3 loop reads CASSSGQGTYNEQFF. The CDR3 DNA sequence: TGCGCCAGCAGCTCAGGACAGGGGACCTACAATGAGCAGTTCTTC.

V is TRBV5-1 and J is TRBJ1-1; TRBD1 might be the D (5 bases). V was shortened by 3 bases and J by 2 bases, with 8 bases between the two germline ends. CDR3 size: 13 residues. Germline CDR1 reads SGHRS; CDR2 reads YFSETQ. CDR3 region: CASSSQGNTEAFF. The CDR3 coding sequence is TGCGCCAGCAGCTCCCAGGGTAACACTGAAGCTTTCTTT.

The chain employs TRBV5-6 and TRBJ1-1; 7 positions match TRBD1. This CDR3 spans 17 amino acids. CDR1 is SGHDT, CDR2 YYEEEE, per germline. Trimming took 4 bases from V and 1 from J; bases not matched to a gene: 13. CDR3 bases: TGTGCCAGCAGCCCGACAGGGACTAGTACGGGGAACACTGAAGCTTTCTTT. Translation: CASSPTGTSTGNTEAFF.

J is TRBJ1-1 and V is TRBV27, with 8 nucleotides matching TRBD1. The germline gives CDR1 MNHEY, CDR2 SMNVEV (reference sequence). This CDR3 spans 16 amino acids. With 5 bases clipped from V and 2 bases from J, the junction kept 10 bases outside the gene matches. CDR3 amino acids: CASSVEDRGFNTEAFF. The CDR3 DNA reads TGTGCCAGCAGTGTGGAAGACAGGGGATTTAACACTGAAGCTTTCTTT.

This clone was picked up a small number of times. The chain joins TRBV7-3 to TRBJ2-2, with TRBD2 as a possible D gene (5 bases). Germline V CDR1 and CDR2: SGHTA, FQGTGA. CDR3 length: 13 amino acids. V was cut by 5 bases and J by 5 bases, with 9 bases left in between. CDR3 amino acids: CASSRTGTGELFF. The CDR3 nucleotides read TGTGCCAGCAGCCGGACGGGGACCGGGGAGCTGTTTTTT.

V gene TRBV7-2 combines with J gene TRBJ2-3; 13 bases are a match to TRBD2. V was pared by 4 bases and J by 2 bases, with 3 bases of the junction left unmatched. The CDR3 runs 16 residues. Germline values: CDR1 SGHTA, CDR2 FQGNSA. CDR3 DNA: TGTGCCAGCAGCTCGACTAGCGGGGGGCTCACAGATACGCAGTATTTT. Its translation: CASSSTSGGLTDTQYF.

The count of this clone is one. This chain links TRBV4-1 with TRBJ1-1; 7 positions match TRBD1. Looked up from germline, CDR1 is MGHRA and CDR2 is YSYEKL. With 6 bases clipped from V and 0 bases from J, the junction kept 10 bases outside the gene matches. The CDR3 is 16 residues long. CDR3: CASRQGRIGMNTEAFF. The CDR3 region has the DNA TGCGCCAGCAGACAGGGGAGGATTGGGATGAACACTGAAGCTTTCTTT.

The chain employs TRBV9 and TRBJ2-3; 9 bases agree with TRBD2. The germline V gene encodes CDR1 SGDLS and CDR2 YYNGEE. The CDR3 totals 18 residues. V was pared by 4 bases and J by 2 bases, with 14 bases of the junction left unmatched. The CDR3 region has the DNA TGTGCCAGCAGCTCACGCGGGATAGCGGGGGAGATCACAGATACGCAGTATTTT. This gives the protein CASSSRGIAGEITDTQYF.

J is TRBJ1-2 and V is TRBV11-2; TRBD1 aligns across 7 bases. The CDR3 loop spans 14 amino acids. The germline gives CDR1 SGHAT, CDR2 FQNNGV. V lost 3 bases to trimming and J lost 7 bases; unmatched junction nucleotides: 8. CDR3 coding DNA: TGTGCCAGCAGCTTTACCGCCGACAGGGCTGGCTACACCTTC. Its protein product is CASSFTADRAGYTF.

As regards this clone: Other DNA sequences in the sample encode the same CDR3. V and J are TRBV6-5 and TRBJ1-2; 10 positions agree with TRBD1. The CDR3 is made up of 14 amino acids. The V gene end was trimmed by 2 bases and the J gene end by 7 bases; junction bases not matched to a gene: 4. Per the germline V gene, CDR1 is MNHEY and CDR2 is SVGAGI. CDR3 nucleotides: TGTGCCAGCAGTTACACGGGACAGGGGTCTGGCTACACCTTC. This encodes CASSYTGQGSGYTF.

Details on this clone: At the DNA level, this CDR3 is encoded by other sequences in the same sample as well. The chain carries TRBV30 and TRBJ1-5; D is perhaps TRBD1 (6 bases). The CDR3 extends over 13 amino acids. V was shortened by 1 base and J by 3 bases, with 7 bases between the two germline ends. Per the germline V gene, CDR1 is GTSNPN and CDR2 is SVGIG (reference sequence). CDR3 residues: CAWSGGPNQPQHF. The CDR3 DNA reads as TGTGCCTGGAGTGGGGGGCCCAATCAGCCCCAGCATTTT.